This T cell receptor (beta chain) was obtained from a study of vaccination and CD4 T cells after COVID-19. Whole-study context: Convalescent individuals numbered four females and six males, two being Hispanic. Samples taken post-COVID came a median around 100 days after diagnosis, ranging from 35 to 161.

This clonotype was recorded many times. The time point here: late sampling 161 to 241 days after vaccination in a few convalescent patients. In TCRdb, the PCR reads were re-called with MiXCR into one record per CDR3 protein. The data show about 36,000 distinct CDR3 sequences, with approximately 40% seen just once and under 6.5% held by the top ten. This CDR3 has 14 residues. The V segment lost 5 bases and the J segment 4 bases; nucleotides outside the gene matches: 7. Germline V gives CDR1 MNHNS, CDR2 SASEGT. The chain is built from TRBV6-1 and TRBJ1-1; 7 positions agree with TRBD1. The TCR originated in a human donor who had recovered from COVID-19. The sample here was CD4+ T cells from blood, taken about 7 months after SARS-CoV-2 vaccination. The CDR3 protein is CASSPGQESTEAFF. In DNA form, the CDR3 reads TGTGCCAGCAGTCCCGGACAGGAATCCACTGAAGCTTTCTTT.